This T cell receptor (beta chain) was recovered during a study of cytomegalovirus exposure and HLA in healthy donors. Study-wide results and limits: Several V segments, TRBV6-2 and TRBV6-3 among them, could not be told apart and were dropped. Sequencing likely generated an artifact that appeared as a cluster of highly shared sequence variants.

A word on this clone: Its antigen remains unidentified.

13 Jbeta primers and 60 Vbeta primers were used for the PCR. Data came from immunoSEQ multiplex PCR; TCRdb stores just in-frame clones and leaves some out. Counted here are roughly 250,000 clones, roughly four fifths occurring once; the ten biggest clones make up 1.5% to 2.5%. Trimming removed 2 bases from V and 1 base from J, with 10 bases in between. Germline V gene data show CDR1 as SGHRS and CDR2 as YFSETQ. The CDR3 extends over 14 amino acids. The TCR was taken from a woman in her thirties or forties in good health and CMV-seropositive. The sequencing input was PBMCs. The V call is TRBV5-1, the J call TRBJ2-7; maybe TRBD2 (5 bases). CDR3 bases: TGCGCCAGCAGCTTTACGGGGTTATCCTACGAGCAGTACTTC. It encodes CASSFTGLSYEQYF.